Each of the 2 T cell receptor beta chains below was sequenced from the same sample in a study of T cell changes during pregnancy in multiple sclerosis. Measured with immunoSEQ multiplex PCR; TCRdb has only the in-frame clones, and not every one. Of tens of thousands of clones in the sample, 90% to 95% were seen once. The source material was CD4+ T cells from peripheral blood mononuclear cells, sampled before pregnancy. Receptors originate from a female donor with multiple sclerosis, enrolled in a pregnancy study.

In this sample, this clone turned up a few times. In DNA, the CDR3 is TGTGCCAGCAGCGTAGACACTAACTATGGCTACACCTTC. Its protein product is CASSVDTNYGYTF. V gene TRBV9 combines with J gene TRBJ1-2; the D is unclear. The V and J ends lost 0 bases and 0 bases respectively, with 3 bases between them. The CDR3 is 13 residues long. The germline gives CDR1 SGDLS, CDR2 YYNGEE.

The chain joins TRBV30 to TRBJ1-4; D is uncertain. Germline V lookup: CDR1 GTSNPN, CDR2 SVGIG (reference sequence). V gave up 1 base and J gave up 3 bases, with 6 bases separating them. This CDR3 has 13 residues. CDR3: CAWSAVANEKLFF. DNA for the CDR3: TGTGCCTGGAGTGCCGTTGCTAATGAAAAACTGTTTTTT.